The next 24 T cell receptor beta chains were all read from a single sample in a study of identical twins. TCRdb passed the 5' RACE reads through MiXCR, listing each CDR3 protein once. The sample shows around 240,000 distinct CDR3 sequences, around 7% of them seen only once. Another study also made use of these data, one on yellow fever vaccine responses in identical twins.

Sequenced material: memory (CD45RO+) T cells sorted from blood. Receptors originate from a young woman in good health.

The chain employs TRBV5-4 and TRBJ2-1, with 8 bases identical to TRBD2. The CDR3 extends over 15 amino acids. From germline, CDR1 is SGHNT and CDR2 YYREEE (reference sequence). Trimming at V came to 4 bases and at J to 4 bases, leaving 7 bases not matched to a gene. The CDR3 protein is CASSPSAGDYNEQFF. The CDR3 region has the DNA TGTGCCAGCAGCCCCTCAGCGGGGGATTACAATGAGCAGTTCTTC.

This clonotype has at least ten counts. V gene TRBV7-8 combines with J gene TRBJ1-6; 7 bases agree with TRBD1. Germline CDR1 reads SGHVS; CDR2 reads FQNEAQ. This CDR3 has 16 amino acids. Trimming cost V 5 bases and J 9 bases; bases outside gene matches: 13. CDR3 in amino acids: CASSTVDRAIGSPLHF. Here the CDR3 DNA reads TGTGCCAGCAGCACGGTCGACAGGGCTATAGGTTCACCCCTCCACTTT. Full variable domain (outside the CDR3, taken from reference TRBV7-8 and TRBJ1-6): GAGVSQSPRYKVAKRGQDVALRCDPISGHVSLFWYQQALGQGPEFLTYFQNEAQLDKSGLPSDRFFAERPEGSVSTLKIQRTQQEDSAVYLCASSTVDRAIGSPLHFGNGTRLTVT.

This clonotype was counted a few times. The J gene is TRBJ2-2, the V gene TRBV4-1, with a weak D call TRBD2 (6 bases). Germline values: CDR1 MGHRA, CDR2 YSYEKL. V lost 1 base, J lost 2 bases, and 14 bases lay in between. The length of the CDR3 is 17 residues. CDR3: CASSQVVGGRNTGELFF. The CDR3 DNA sequence: TGCGCCAGCAGCCAAGTTGTCGGAGGGAGAAACACCGGGGAGCTGTTTTTT.

This clonotype has at least ten counts. The chain employs TRBV21-1 and TRBJ2-5; whether TRBD1, the table's D call, matches the DNA was not checked. TRBV21-1 is given as a pseudogene. The CDR3 is made up of 15 amino acids. Here the CDR3 reads CASSKDRQGQETQYF. CDR3 nucleotides: TGTGCCAGCAGCAAAGACCGACAGGGCCAAGAGACCCAGTACTTC.

The chain combines TRBV20-1 with TRBJ2-7; maybe TRBD2 (5 bases). The CDR3 contains 15 residues. CDR1 is DFQATT and CDR2 is SNEGSKA in the germline V gene (reference sequence). Trimming removed 3 bases from V and 3 bases from J, with 18 bases in between. The CDR3 is CSARVSLTDYYEQYF. CDR3 in DNA: TGCAGTGCTAGGGTTTCCTTGACTGACTACTACGAGCAGTACTTC.

This clonotype has a handful of counts. This chain connects TRBV11-1 to TRBJ2-3, with 15 bases fitting TRBD2. Germline-derived CDR1 and CDR2 are SGHAT and FQDESV (reference sequence). CDR3 length: 19 residues. V shed 4 bases, J shed 3 bases, and the junction held 11 bases outside the gene matches. The CDR3 DNA sequence: TGTGCCAGCAGCTCATTAGTCGGACTAGCGGGAGGGCCAACAGATACGCAGTATTTT. Protein: CASSSLVGLAGGPTDTQYF.

This clonotype was picked up a small number of times. Here the CDR3 reads CASSPGHASTEAFF. CDR3 nucleotide sequence: TGCGCCAGCAGCCCGGGACATGCAAGCACTGAAGCTTTCTTT. V and J are TRBV5-1 and TRBJ1-1, with D possibly TRBD1 on 6 matching bases. The V gene's germline CDR1 is SGHRS and CDR2 YFSETQ. Trimming removed 4 bases at V and 4 bases at J, with 14 bases between. This CDR3 spans 14 amino acids. The entire variable domain, with the rest obtained from reference TRBV5-1 and TRBJ1-1, is as follows: KAGVTQTPRYLIKTRGQQVTLSCSPISGHRSVSWYQQTPGQGLQFLFEYFSETQRNKGNFPGRFSGRQFSNSRSEMNVSTLELGDSALYLCASSPGHASTEAFFGQGTRLTVV.

The chain recombines TRBV4-2 with TRBJ2-1, with TRBD2 matching over 8 bases. Losses at the gene ends were 0 bases for V and 4 bases for J; bases not matched to a gene: 5. Germline values: CDR1 LGHNA, CDR2 YNFKEQ. The CDR3 is 16 residues long. CDR3 sequence reads: CASSQDQASGYNEQFF. The DNA of the CDR3 is TGTGCCAGCAGCCAAGATCAGGCTAGCGGGTACAATGAGCAGTTCTTC.

This chain joins TRBV27 and TRBJ2-1, with 9 bases aligning to TRBD2. The CDR3 is 13 residues long. Germline CDR1 MNHEY, CDR2 SMNVEV (reference sequence). J was trimmed by 7 bases and V by 7 bases; bases with no gene match: 5. CDR3 in amino acids: CASTSGKGNEQFF. DNA for the CDR3: TGTGCCAGCACTAGCGGGAAAGGGAATGAGCAGTTCTTC.

The CDR3 sequence is CASSRGGPTDTQYF. In DNA form, the CDR3 reads TGCGCCAGCAGCCGCGGCGGGCCCACAGATACGCAGTATTTT. The rearrangement links TRBV5-1 to TRBJ2-3, with TRBD2 as a possible D gene (5 bases). The CDR3 is 14 amino acids. The V gene lost 4 bases and the J gene lost 2 bases, with 11 bases spanning the gap. Germline CDR1 SGHRS, CDR2 YFSETQ.

V is TRBV3-1 and J is TRBJ2-7, with 9 bases matching TRBD2. This CDR3 contains 13 residues. V gave up 8 bases and J gave up 7 bases; unmatched junction bases: 9. Per the germline V gene, CDR1 is LGHDT and CDR2 is YNNKEL (reference sequence). The CDR3 DNA is TGTGCCAGCCTCCCGGCGGGAGGGCGAGAGCAGTACTTC. Its translation is CASLPAGGREQYF.

This clonotype was observed at least ten times. The chain is built from TRBV10-3 and TRBJ1-5; D gene uncertain. The V gene's germline CDR1 is ENHRY and CDR2 SYGVKD. This CDR3 is 13 amino acids long. V lost 4 bases to trimming and J lost 4 bases, with 8 bases between them. The CDR3 DNA is TGTGCCATCAGTGCAGGAGAGAATCAGCCCCAGCATTTT. It translates to CAISAGENQPQHF.

CDR3 nucleotide sequence: TGCAGTGCCCCGAGGGTGGTGGGTCTTGACGAGCAGTACTTC. It is translated as CSAPRVVGLDEQYF. V gene TRBV20-1 combines with J gene TRBJ2-7; D might be TRBD2 (5 bases). This CDR3 contains 14 residues. CDR1 DFQATT and CDR2 SNEGSKA come from the germline V gene (reference sequence). The V and J ends lost 6 bases and 5 bases respectively, with 20 bases between them.

The chain joins TRBV7-9 to TRBJ2-3; TRBD1 is a possible D gene (6 bases). CDR3 length equals 13 residues. CDR1 SEHNR and CDR2 FQNEAQ come from the germline V gene (reference sequence). The ends were cut back, 7 bases at V and 6 bases at J, with 14 bases in the middle. For the CDR3, the DNA is TGTGCCAGCACCACACTAGACAGGGATACGCAGTATTTT. This codes for CASTTLDRDTQYF.

The V gene is TRBV25-1, the J gene TRBJ2-3; no definite D call. This CDR3 region has 14 residues. Trimming removed 4 bases from V and 2 bases from J, with 10 bases in between. Germline V CDR1 and CDR2: MGHDK, SYGVNS. CDR3 nucleotides: TGTGCCAGCAGTGTGGCCGGTAACACAGATACGCAGTATTTT. This gives the protein CASSVAGNTDTQYF.

This clonotype was seen ten or more times. The chain is built from TRBV11-2 and TRBJ2-2, with 10 bases that match TRBD2. Per the germline V gene, CDR1 is SGHAT and CDR2 is FQNNGV. This CDR3 contains 15 residues. Trimming cost V 5 bases and J 3 bases; bases outside gene matches: 3. The CDR3 DNA reads TGTGCCAGCAGCCCGAGCGGGGGGGACACCGGGGAGCTGTTTTTT. This translates into CASSPSGGDTGELFF.

The chain uses TRBV6-1 and TRBJ2-1; 11 bases map to TRBD2. With V trimmed by 6 bases and J by 9 bases, 1 base remained unmatched. The germline V gene has CDR1 MNHNS and CDR2 SASEGT. This CDR3 is built from 12 residues. The CDR3 loop reads CASRGLAVEQFF. The CDR3 nucleotides read TGTGCCAGCAGGGGACTAGCGGTTGAGCAGTTCTTC.

This clonotype has ten or more counts. This chain uses TRBV7-8 with TRBJ2-7; weak D call: TRBD1 (7 bases). Per germline, CDR1 SGHVS and CDR2 FQNEAQ. The CDR3 loop spans 13 amino acids. Trimming cost V 4 bases and J 1 base, with 8 bases left between them. In DNA, the CDR3 is TGTGCCAGCAGCTCAGGGGGGTCCTACGAGCAGTACGTC. It translates to CASSSGGSYEQYV.

This clonotype was seen at least ten times. This sequence joins TRBV4-1 and TRBJ2-2; 10 nucleotides agree with TRBD2. CDR3 size: 19 residues. The J segment lost 4 bases and the V segment lost 0 bases, leaving 11 bases of the junction unmatched. The germline V gene encodes CDR1 MGHRA and CDR2 YSYEKL. The CDR3 region has the DNA TGCGCCAGCAGCCAAGAAAGCTGGATAGCGGGAGGTAGCACCGGGGAGCTGTTTTTT. Its protein product is CASSQESWIAGGSTGELFF.

There are many counts of this clonotype. The genes are TRBV28 and TRBJ2-7; possibly TRBD1 or TRBD2 for D (6 bases each). CDR3 length: 15 residues. V shed 7 bases and J shed 0 bases, with 16 bases lying between them. Per germline, CDR1 MDHEN and CDR2 SYDVKM. DNA of the CDR3: TGTGCCAGCACCTCGAGGGGGGAATCCTCCTACGAGCAGTACGTC. Encoded protein: CASTSRGESSYEQYV.

The rearrangement uses TRBV20-1 and TRBJ2-7; the D gene is possibly TRBD2 (5 bases). V was clipped by 5 bases and J by 4 bases, with 30 bases between them. This CDR3 has 18 residues. Looked up from germline, CDR1 is DFQATT and CDR2 is SNEGSKA (reference sequence). The DNA for the CDR3 is TGCAGTGCTTTGAGCCAAGACCTACCCTCCGGGATGGTTTACGAGCAGTACGTC. Its translation is CSALSQDLPSGMVYEQYV.

This chain uses TRBV24-1 with TRBJ2-1; 11 bases fit TRBD1. CDR1 is KGHDR, CDR2 SFDVKD, per germline. The CDR3 has 17 residues. V was clipped by 3 bases and J by 4 bases; unmatched bases: 7. CDR3 protein: CATSDRDRGSAYNEQFF. The CDR3 nucleotides read TGTGCCACCAGTGATAGGGACAGGGGGTCAGCTTACAATGAGCAGTTCTTC.

In this sample, this clonotype turned up many times. V and J are TRBV5-1 and TRBJ2-1; 8 positions agree with TRBD2. Germline CDR1 reads SGHRS; CDR2 reads YFSETQ. The ends lost 2 bases at V and 4 bases at J; junction bases unmatched: 11. The CDR3 totals 17 residues. The CDR3 loop reads CASSFEAKLAGYNEQFF. CDR3 DNA: TGCGCCAGCAGCTTCGAGGCGAAGTTAGCGGGGTACAATGAGCAGTTCTTC. Complete variable domain (other parts from reference TRBV5-1 and TRBJ2-1): KAGVTQTPRYLIKTRGQQVTLSCSPISGHRSVSWYQQTPGQGLQFLFEYFSETQRNKGNFPGRFSGRQFSNSRSEMNVSTLELGDSALYLCASSFEAKLAGYNEQFFGPGTRLTVL.

This clonotype was seen more than once but under ten times. The junction departs from germline at one end; a sequencing error may be responsible. V is TRBV28 and J is TRBJ2-1; weak D call: TRBD2 (6 bases). The length of the CDR3 is 12 residues. Germline values: CDR1 MDHEN, CDR2 SYDVKM. This CDR3 is CASSPTRSERFF. The CDR3 DNA reads as TGTGCCAGCAGTCCGACTAGGTCTGAGCGGTTCTTC.